Below, 16 T cell receptor beta chains from the same sample are listed, as sequenced in a study of control samples from healthy donors and cancer patients. This table comes from immunoSEQ multiplex PCR, and its TCRdb copy is limited to in-frame clones, with some not included. The sample includes 80,000 to 100,000 clones, approximately 86% of them seen just once. The specimen sequenced was blood. The receptors shown here come from a man aged 25-45 years in good health.

The rearrangement uses TRBV7-2 and TRBJ2-5; a weak D match, TRBD2 (6 bases). This CDR3 has 17 amino acids. Germline V lookup: CDR1 SGHTA, CDR2 FQGNSA. The V gene lost 4 bases and the J gene lost 3 bases, with 21 bases spanning the gap. The CDR3 nucleotides read TGTGCCAGCAGCTGGCCCGGGGTAGCGGAGTCAAAAGAGACCCAGTACTTC. Protein: CASSWPGVAESKETQYF. The complete variable domain, with remaining parts taken from reference TRBV7-2 and TRBJ2-5, reads GAGVSQSPSNKVTEKGKDVELRCDPISGHTALYWYRQSLGQGLEFLIYFQGNSAPDKSGLPSDRFSAERTGGSVSTLTIQRTQQEDSAVYLCASSWPGVAESKETQYFGPGTRLLVL.

This chain joins TRBV4-3 and TRBJ1-2; no clear D. V lost 0 bases to trimming and J lost 3 bases, with 11 bases between them. CDR1 LGHNA and CDR2 YSLEER come from the germline V gene. This CDR3 is built from 15 residues. DNA for the CDR3: TGCGCCAGCAGCCAAGATTGGGGTGGGCACTATGGCTACACCTTC. It specifies CASSQDWGGHYGYTF.

The V and J genes are TRBV19 and TRBJ2-1, with TRBD2 matching 16 bases. Losses at the gene ends were 7 bases for V and 14 bases for J; bases not matched to a gene: 8. The V gene's germline CDR1 is LNHDA and CDR2 SQIVND (reference sequence). The CDR3 has 14 residues. This CDR3 is CASKGLAGGHAEFF. The CDR3 DNA follows: TGTGCCAGTAAGGGACTAGCGGGAGGGCATGCGGAGTTCTTC.

The chain uses TRBV5-4 and TRBJ2-6; TRBD2 is a possible D gene (5 bases). Germline lookup yields CDR1 SGHNT and CDR2 YYREEE (reference sequence). The V end was cut by 2 bases, the J end by 3 bases, with 6 bases between. The CDR3 is 14 amino acids. The CDR3 bases are TGTGCCAGCAGCTTAGGAGGTGGGGCCAACGTCCTGACTTTC. Translated, it gives CASSLGGGANVLTF.

The CDR3 protein is CASSFEAYEQYF. DNA of the CDR3: TGTGCCAGCAGCTTTGAAGCCTACGAGCAGTACTTC. The rearrangement joins TRBV7-9 to TRBJ2-7, with D hard to call. The CDR3 runs 12 residues. Trimming stripped 3 bases from V and 2 bases from J, with 5 bases between. Per germline, CDR1 SEHNR and CDR2 FQNEAQ (reference sequence).

The chain has TRBV5-1 and TRBJ2-1, with D perhaps matching TRBD2 (6 bases). V was clipped by 2 bases and J by 0 bases, with 12 bases between them. The CDR3 has 16 residues. The V gene's germline CDR1 is SGHRS and CDR2 YFSETQ. CDR3: CASSFTSQSSYNEQFF. The CDR3 coding sequence is TGCGCCAGCAGCTTTACTAGCCAGAGCTCCTACAATGAGCAGTTCTTC.

The rearrangement joins TRBV6-2 or TRBV6-3 to TRBJ1-2; D remains ambiguous. Trimming stripped 5 bases from V and 5 bases from J, with 9 bases between. This CDR3 is 12 amino acids long. Germline CDR1 reads MNHEY; CDR2 reads SVGEGT. The CDR3 loop is CASSPDLYGYTF. The CDR3 region has the DNA TGTGCCAGCAGTCCCGACTTATATGGCTACACCTTC.

V gene TRBV19 combines with J gene TRBJ2-1, with 10 bases lining up with TRBD2. The ends lost 5 bases at V and 0 bases at J; junction bases unmatched: 7. The CDR3 spans 17 residues. The germline V gene has CDR1 LNHDA and CDR2 SQIVND (reference sequence). The CDR3 coding sequence is TGTGCCAGTAGTCGAGGGACTAGCGTGAGCTCCTACAATGAGCAGTTCTTC. This encodes CASSRGTSVSSYNEQFF. The whole variable domain, remainder taken from reference TRBV19 and TRBJ2-1, is DGGITQSPKYLFRKEGQNVTLSCEQNLNHDAMYWYRQDPGQGLRLIYYSQIVNDFQKGDIAEGYSVSREKKESFPLTVTSAQKNPTAFYLCASSRGTSVSSYNEQFFGPGTRLTVL.

This clone was recorded a few times. This chain links TRBV6-4 with TRBJ1-1; a possible D gene is TRBD1 (6 bases). This CDR3 spans 13 amino acids. With 3 bases removed from V and 4 bases from J, the gap between germline ends came to 9 bases. The V gene's germline CDR1 is MRHNA and CDR2 SNTAGT. CDR3 nucleotides: TGTGCCAGCAGTGAACAGGGTGGCACTGAAGCTTTCTTT. Translation: CASSEQGGTEAFF.

This chain connects TRBV14 to TRBJ2-7, with D unresolved. The germline V gene encodes CDR1 SGHDN and CDR2 FVKESK. The CDR3 runs 14 residues. The V end was cut by 4 bases, the J end by 0 bases, with 10 bases between. CDR3 region: CASSPEDNSYEQYF. CDR3 DNA: TGTGCCAGCAGCCCTGAAGACAACTCCTACGAGCAGTACTTC.

This clone has a single count. This chain connects TRBV9 to TRBJ1-5, with a tentative D call TRBD1 (5 bases). The CDR3 covers 16 residues. V was trimmed by 0 bases and J by 5 bases, leaving 15 bases between them. CDR1 and CDR2 (germline): SGDLS, YYNGEE. For the CDR3, the DNA is TGTGCCAGCAGCGTAGGGGGCGCGGGAGGCCATCAGCCCCAGCATTTT. This codes for CASSVGGAGGHQPQHF.

CDR3 residues: CASRPGQQNTGELFF. The CDR3 DNA reads TGTGCCAGCAGACCGGGACAGCAGAACACCGGGGAGCTGTTTTTT. V usage is TRBV6-5 and J usage is TRBJ2-2, with 7 bases fitting TRBD1. The germline V gene encodes CDR1 MNHEY and CDR2 SVGAGI. The CDR3 contains 15 residues. Germline trimming cut 6 bases from V and 1 base from J; bases unmatched to any gene: 5.

The CDR3 bases are TGTGCCAGCCGTGGACAGGGGACTTTCACCGAGCAGTACTTC. It codes for CASRGQGTFTEQYF. The chain combines TRBV27 with TRBJ2-7, with 9 bases matching TRBD1. The CDR3 totals 14 residues. The V gene's germline CDR1 is MNHEY and CDR2 SMNVEV (reference sequence). The junction had 11 bases not matched to a gene; V was cut back by 8 bases and J by 6 bases.

The V gene is TRBV11-3, the J gene TRBJ2-7; 7 bases line up with TRBD1. The CDR3 is 15 residues long. CDR1 and CDR2 (germline): SGHNT, YENEEA. V was pared by 5 bases and J by 2 bases, with 9 bases of the junction left unmatched. In DNA form, the CDR3 reads TGTGCCAGCAGCGCCCCGGACAGGTTCCCCTACGAGCAGTACTTC. It is translated as CASSAPDRFPYEQYF.

V usage is TRBV28 and J usage is TRBJ2-7; 13 nucleotides agree with TRBD2. This CDR3 comprises 16 residues. The J segment lost 3 bases and the V segment lost 8 bases, leaving 10 bases of the junction unmatched. Germline-derived CDR1 and CDR2 are MDHEN and SYDVKM. CDR3 region: CASETGTSGIFYEQYF. In nucleotides, the CDR3 is TGTGCCAGCGAAACCGGGACTAGCGGGATATTCTACGAGCAGTACTTC.

This clone was counted once. V is TRBV7-3 and J is TRBJ2-1; D uncertain. The CDR3 is 13 residues long. Trimming took 2 bases from V and 5 from J, leaving 7 bases between them. From germline, CDR1 is SGHTA and CDR2 FQGTGA. CDR3 nucleotides: TGTGCCAGCAGCTTACTGGGCCACAATGAGCAGTTCTTC. Protein product: CASSLLGHNEQFF.